The 11 T cell receptor beta chains presented below share a single source sample, sequenced in a study of blood T cell repertoires in COVID-19. The protocol was immunoSEQ multiplex PCR, while the TCRdb copy is restricted to in-frame clones and leaves out a portion. The profile covers hundreds of thousands of clones, with about nine tenths appearing a single time and about 1.6% taken by the ten largest. What was sequenced was peripheral blood. These receptors all stem from a woman aged 40 to 49 who had recovered from COVID-19.

The chain employs TRBV5-1 and TRBJ1-6; 8 bases are shared with TRBD1. The CDR3 has 15 residues. With V trimmed by 4 bases and J by 6 bases, 6 bases remained unmatched. Germline V gene lookup returns CDR1 SGHRS and CDR2 YFSETQ. CDR3 protein: CASSPQGAINSPLHF. The DNA for the CDR3 is TGCGCCAGCAGCCCCCAGGGGGCTATTAATTCACCCCTCCACTTT.

V is TRBV7-2 and J is TRBJ2-2; D is undetermined. The V gene lost 3 bases and the J gene lost 2 bases, with 7 bases spanning the gap. This CDR3 is built from 14 residues. Germline CDR1 SGHTA, CDR2 FQGNSA. The CDR3 sequence is CASSFTLNTGELFF. The CDR3 DNA reads as TGTGCCAGCAGCTTTACTCTTAACACCGGGGAGCTGTTTTTT.

To note about this clone: This sample also contains other DNA sequences that code for the same CDR3. The chain links TRBV5-1 to TRBJ2-5; weak D call: TRBD1 (6 bases). This CDR3 has 14 amino acids. CDR1 and CDR2 from the germline V gene are SGHRS and YFSETQ. V dropped 2 bases and J dropped 5 bases, with 13 bases sitting between them. The CDR3: CASSFWGPGETQYF. Written as DNA, the CDR3 is TGCGCCAGCAGCTTTTGGGGGCCCGGGGAGACCCAGTACTTC.

The gene calls are TRBV27 and TRBJ1-2, with a tentative D call TRBD1 (6 bases). Germline V gene sequence: CDR1 MNHEY, CDR2 SMNVEV (reference sequence). The CDR3 sequence is 15 residues long. Trimming left V 6 bases short and J 4 bases short, with 18 bases between. CDR3 protein: CASRPTLGTSYGYTF. For the CDR3, the DNA is TGTGCCAGCAGGCCGACCCTCGGGACATCCTATGGCTACACCTTC.

The chain couples TRBV4-1 to TRBJ2-2; 7 bases line up with TRBD1. V trimming: 1 base; J trimming: 6 bases; junction bases outside the gene matches: 8. CDR1 and CDR2 (germline): MGHRA, YSYEKL. This CDR3 is 16 amino acids long. The CDR3 DNA reads TGCGCCAGCAGCCAAGCGGGCGACAGGGCGGCCGGGGAGCTGTTTTTT. It is translated as CASSQAGDRAAGELFF.

The chain carries TRBV12-3 or TRBV12-4 and TRBJ1-6; D possibly corresponds to TRBD1 (6 bases). V lost 5 bases and J lost 5, with 7 bases in between. This CDR3 spans 13 amino acids. Written as DNA, the CDR3 is TGTGCCAGCAGTAACAGGGATAATTCACCCCTCCACTTT. Translating it yields CASSNRDNSPLHF.

The chain links TRBV4-1 to TRBJ2-3; possible D gene TRBD2, 5 bases. The CDR3 spans 16 residues. The V end was cut by 0 bases, the J end by 2 bases, with 12 bases between. The germline CDR1 and CDR2 sequences are MGHRA and YSYEKL. CDR3 coding DNA: TGCGCCAGCAGCCAAGAGTTGTCGGGAACCACAGATACGCAGTATTTT. Protein sequence: CASSQELSGTTDTQYF.

The chain couples TRBV7-9 to TRBJ1-2; D gene ambiguous. This CDR3 has 14 residues. CDR1 and CDR2 (germline): SEHNR, FQNEAQ (reference sequence). V was clipped by 3 bases and J by 9 bases, with 17 bases between them. The CDR3 loop is CASSFIAGRLRYTF. DNA for the CDR3: TGTGCCAGCAGCTTCATCGCAGGCCGCCTTCGCTACACCTTC.

This clone occurred once. The CDR3 region is CASSQFRGNSPLHF. DNA for the CDR3: TGTGCCAGCAGCCAATTCCGGGGGAATTCACCCCTCCACTTT. The rearrangement uses TRBV4-2 and TRBJ1-6; TRBD1 might be the D (5 bases). The CDR3 totals 14 residues. Germline CDR1 is LGHNA and CDR2 is YNFKEQ. Between the trimmed V and J ends, which lost 2 bases and 7 bases, there was a span of 9 bases.

The chain employs TRBV7-2 and TRBJ2-7; tentative D call: TRBD2 (6 bases). Trimming pared 7 bases from V and 3 bases from J, leaving 13 bases between. This CDR3 has 13 residues. Germline loops: CDR1 SGHTA, CDR2 FQGNSA. The CDR3: CASNRGLGYEQYF. The DNA of the CDR3 is TGTGCCAGCAACCGGGGACTGGGCTACGAGCAGTACTTC.

The rearrangement joins TRBV7-2 to TRBJ1-6; D is uncertain. This CDR3 region has 15 residues. Germline loops: CDR1 SGHTA, CDR2 FQGNSA. The ends were cut back, 1 base at V and 8 bases at J, with 12 bases in the middle. CDR3 residues: CASSLDMGSDSPLHF. In nucleotides, the CDR3 is TGTGCCAGCAGCTTAGATATGGGCTCGGATTCACCCCTCCACTTT.